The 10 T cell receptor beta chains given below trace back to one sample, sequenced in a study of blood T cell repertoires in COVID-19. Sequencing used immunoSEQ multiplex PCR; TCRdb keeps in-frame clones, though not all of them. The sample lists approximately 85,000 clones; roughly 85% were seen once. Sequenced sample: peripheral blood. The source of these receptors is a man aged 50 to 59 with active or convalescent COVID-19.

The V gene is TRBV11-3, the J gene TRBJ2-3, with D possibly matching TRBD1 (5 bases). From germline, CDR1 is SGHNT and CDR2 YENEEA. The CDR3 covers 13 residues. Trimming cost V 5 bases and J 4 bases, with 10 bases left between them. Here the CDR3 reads CASSTQGADTQYF. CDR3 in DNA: TGTGCCAGCAGCACCCAGGGCGCAGATACGCAGTATTTT.

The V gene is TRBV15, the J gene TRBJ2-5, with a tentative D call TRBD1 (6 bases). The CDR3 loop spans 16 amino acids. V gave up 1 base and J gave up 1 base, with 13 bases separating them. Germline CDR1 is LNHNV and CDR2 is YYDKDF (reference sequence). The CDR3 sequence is CATSRVGGRGQETQYF. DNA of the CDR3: TGTGCCACCAGCAGAGTTGGGGGCCGGGGCCAAGAGACCCAGTACTTC. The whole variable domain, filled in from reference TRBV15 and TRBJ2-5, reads DAMVIQNPRYQVTQFGKPVTLSCSQTLNHNVMYWYQQKSSQAPKLLFHYYDKDFNNEADTPDNFQSRRPNTSFCFLDIRSPGLGDTAMYLCATSRVGGRGQETQYFGPGTRLLVL.

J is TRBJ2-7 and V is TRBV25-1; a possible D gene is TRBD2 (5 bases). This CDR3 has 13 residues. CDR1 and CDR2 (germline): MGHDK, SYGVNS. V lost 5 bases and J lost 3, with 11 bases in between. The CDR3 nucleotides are TGTGCCAGCAGTCGAACGGGATTCTACGAGCAGTACTTC. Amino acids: CASSRTGFYEQYF.

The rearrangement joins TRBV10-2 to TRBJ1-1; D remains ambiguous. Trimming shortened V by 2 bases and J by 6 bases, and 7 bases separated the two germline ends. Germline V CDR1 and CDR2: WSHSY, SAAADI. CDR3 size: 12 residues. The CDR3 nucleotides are TGCGCCAGCAGTGAGGTACTCGCTGAAGCTTTCTTT. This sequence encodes CASSEVLAEAFF.

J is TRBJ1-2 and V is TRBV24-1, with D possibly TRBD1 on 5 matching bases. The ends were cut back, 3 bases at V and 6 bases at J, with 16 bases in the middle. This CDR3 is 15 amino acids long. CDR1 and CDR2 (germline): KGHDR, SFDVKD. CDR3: CATSDNSGRVDGYTF. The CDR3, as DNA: TGTGCCACCAGTGATAATTCGGGCAGGGTCGATGGCTACACCTTC.

CDR3 in amino acids: CASSFAKPGNTIYF. CDR3 coding DNA: TGTGCCAGCAGTTTCGCGAAACCTGGAAACACCATATATTTT. V is TRBV28 and J is TRBJ1-3; no clear D. Germline V CDR1 and CDR2: MDHEN, SYDVKM. The CDR3 runs 14 residues. The V end was cut by 3 bases, the J end by 2 bases, with 8 bases between.

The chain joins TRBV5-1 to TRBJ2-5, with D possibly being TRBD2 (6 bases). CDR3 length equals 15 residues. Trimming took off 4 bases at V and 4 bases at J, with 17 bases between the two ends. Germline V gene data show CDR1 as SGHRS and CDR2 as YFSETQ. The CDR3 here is CASSAGTAGRETQYF. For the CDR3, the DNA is TGCGCCAGCAGCGCCGGGACCGCGGGGAGAGAGACCCAGTACTTC. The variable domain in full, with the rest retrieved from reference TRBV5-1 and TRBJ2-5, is KAGVTQTPRYLIKTRGQQVTLSCSPISGHRSVSWYQQTPGQGLQFLFEYFSETQRNKGNFPGRFSGRQFSNSRSEMNVSTLELGDSALYLCASSAGTAGRETQYFGPGTRLLVL.

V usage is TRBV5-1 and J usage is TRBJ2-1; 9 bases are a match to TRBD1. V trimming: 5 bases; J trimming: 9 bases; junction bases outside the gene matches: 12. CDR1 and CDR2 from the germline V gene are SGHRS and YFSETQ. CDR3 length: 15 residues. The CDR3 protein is CASRKMTGGGGEQFF. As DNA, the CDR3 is TGCGCCAGCAGAAAGATGACAGGGGGTGGTGGTGAGCAGTTCTTC.

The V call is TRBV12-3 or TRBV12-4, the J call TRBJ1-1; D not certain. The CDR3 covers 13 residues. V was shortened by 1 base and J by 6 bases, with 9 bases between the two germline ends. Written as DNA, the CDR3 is TGTGCCAGCAGTTTAGGGGCATACGCTGAAGCTTTCTTT. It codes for CASSLGAYAEAFF.

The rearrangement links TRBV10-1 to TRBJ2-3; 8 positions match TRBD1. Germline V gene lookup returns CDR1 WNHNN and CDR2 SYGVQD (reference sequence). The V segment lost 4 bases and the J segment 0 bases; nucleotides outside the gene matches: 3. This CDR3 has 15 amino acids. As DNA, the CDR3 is TGCGCCAGCAGTGTACGGACAGGGAGCACAGATACGCAGTATTTT. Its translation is CASSVRTGSTDTQYF.